The subject of this entry is one TCR beta chain. The antigen remains unidentified. There are 14 residues in the CDR3. V lost 7 bases and J 0 bases, leaving 10 bases between the germline ends. Germline CDR1 is SNHLY and CDR2 is FYNNEI. Some clones are missing from TCRdb's copy, which holds only in-frame ones; the method was immunoSEQ multiplex PCR. In the table there are about 100,000 clones, roughly nine tenths of which are singletons. These data are taken from a study of T cell responses to AZD1222 COVID-19 vaccine. The study, taken as a whole, reports: The study sampled repertoires only after the peak T cell response. Clonal diversity was possibly underestimated; the donors were predominantly white British and more often female.

This rearrangement joins TRBV2 to TRBJ2-1; no reliable D call. The clonotype was recovered from an adult in good health. Sequenced material: peripheral blood, taken on day 0 of AZD1222 vaccination. CDR3 amino acids: CASNDPGSYNEQFF. The CDR3 DNA sequence: TGTGCCAGCAATGACCCGGGCTCCTACAATGAGCAGTTCTTC.